The 11 T cell receptor beta chains given below trace back to one sample, sequenced in a study of technical replicates of blood from a few donors (dated by TCRdb to about 2017). Libraries were made using the immunoSEQ multiplex PCR assay. TCRdb mirrors the immuneACCESS table, restricted to in-frame sequences. Some clones are absent from its copies; in checked studies, under half trace to an unresolved V gene, and the reason for the others is unknown. The sample table shows 70,000 to 80,000 clones, and 90% to 95% are seen once. The ten largest make up 0.37% of the sample. The sequenced material came from T cells isolated from PBMCs. These receptors were obtained from a human donor in good health. Some clones in this sample may be carry-over from other donors' samples.

This clone came up once. The rearrangement joins TRBV19 to TRBJ2-5; 8 bases line up with TRBD1. Germline-derived CDR1 and CDR2 are LNHDA and SQIVND (reference sequence). V shed 5 bases, J shed 4 bases, and the junction held 3 bases outside the gene matches. The CDR3 covers 13 residues. The CDR3 nucleotides are TGTGCCAGTAGTCTAGGACAGGGAGAGACCCAGTACTTC. It is translated as CASSLGQGETQYF.

The chain has TRBV5-1 and TRBJ2-1, with 7 bases lining up with TRBD2. V lost 1 base to trimming and J lost 2 bases; unmatched junction nucleotides: 6. Germline V CDR1 and CDR2: SGHRS, YFSETQ. The CDR3 sequence is 16 residues long. CDR3 in amino acids: CASSLRTGGTYNEQFF. In nucleotides, the CDR3 is TGCGCCAGCAGCTTGAGAACGGGGGGTACCTACAATGAGCAGTTCTTC.

This chain links TRBV4-1 with TRBJ2-1; 10 bases match TRBD2. Germline CDR1 is MGHRA and CDR2 is YSYEKL. The CDR3 runs 16 residues. J lost 8 bases, V lost 2 bases, and 9 bases had no gene match. The DNA of the CDR3 is TGCGCCAGCAGCCAAAGAGCGGGGGGGCCGGTATATGAGCAGTTCTTC. This encodes CASSQRAGGPVYEQFF.

This chain links TRBV4-1 with TRBJ1-1, with a tentative D call TRBD1 (6 bases). This CDR3 is 13 amino acids long. Germline CDR1 is MGHRA and CDR2 is YSYEKL. V lost 1 base, J lost 8 bases, and 11 bases lay in between. CDR3 residues: CASSQAGGGEAFF. CDR3 nucleotide sequence: TGCGCCAGCAGCCAAGCGGGAGGGGGAGAAGCTTTCTTT.

In DNA form, the CDR3 reads TGTGCCAGCCAGCGGGAAGCGGGAGTGAACAATGAGCAGTTCTTC. Amino acid sequence: CASQREAGVNNEQFF. The rearrangement links TRBV6-4 to TRBJ2-1; 8 positions match TRBD2. This CDR3 region has 15 residues. Germline CDR1 reads MRHNA; CDR2 reads SNTAGT. The trim removed 8 bases at V and 5 bases at J, leaving 11 bases unmatched.

The chain has TRBV1 and TRBJ1-2; the table gives TRBD1 as D, unverified against the DNA. TRBV1 is described as a pseudogene. This CDR3 region has 13 residues. Here the CDR3 DNA reads TGCACCAGCAGAGGACAGTCAAACTATGGCTACACCTTC. Protein: CTSRGQSNYGYTF.

This clone appeared a few times. In DNA form, the CDR3 reads TGTGCCAGCAGCTGGCAGCGGGGAACCTACAATGAGCAGTTCTTC. Translation gives CASSWQRGTYNEQFF. This chain links TRBV7-9 with TRBJ2-1; 7 bases are shared with TRBD2. This CDR3 is built from 15 residues. Germline CDR1 SEHNR, CDR2 FQNEAQ (reference sequence). V shed 4 bases and J 2 bases; nucleotides not matched to a gene: 5.

The chain recombines TRBV5-1 with TRBJ2-7, with D possibly being TRBD1 (6 bases). Trimming shortened V by 4 bases and J by 2 bases, and 16 bases separated the two germline ends. Germline V CDR1 and CDR2: SGHRS, YFSETQ. This CDR3 has 15 amino acids. The CDR3 DNA follows: TGCGCCAGCAGCCCCGCCGCAGGGGTCGCCTACGAGCAGTACTTC. It encodes CASSPAAGVAYEQYF. Full variable domain (remainder filled in from reference TRBV5-1 and TRBJ2-7): KAGVTQTPRYLIKTRGQQVTLSCSPISGHRSVSWYQQTPGQGLQFLFEYFSETQRNKGNFPGRFSGRQFSNSRSEMNVSTLELGDSALYLCASSPAAGVAYEQYFGPGTRLTVT.

The chain combines TRBV11-2 with TRBJ2-1, with 8 nucleotides matching TRBD2. V lost 1 base and J lost 8; bases outside the gene matches: 4. Germline CDR1 SGHAT, CDR2 FQNNGV. This CDR3 contains 14 residues. As DNA, the CDR3 is TGTGCCAGCAGCTTAGGGACTAGCTGGGATGAGCAGTTCTTC. Its translation: CASSLGTSWDEQFF.

CDR3 loop: CASSSPGQGVQYF. DNA of the CDR3: TGTGCCAGCAGCTCCCCGGGACAGGGAGTGCAGTACTTC. The chain combines TRBV7-9 with TRBJ2-7; 9 bases fit TRBD1. The CDR3 extends over 13 amino acids. Trimming cost V 4 bases and J 9 bases; bases outside gene matches: 7. Germline V gives CDR1 SEHNR, CDR2 FQNEAQ (reference sequence).

The rearrangement links TRBV2 to TRBJ2-7; D is perhaps TRBD2 (7 bases). The V end lost 4 bases, the J end lost 0 bases, and 13 bases lay between the germline ends. CDR1 SNHLY and CDR2 FYNNEI come from the germline V gene. The CDR3 length is 15 residues. CDR3 sequence (DNA): TGTGCCAGCAGTGGGGAGGGGGTGAGCTCCTACGAGCAGTACTTC. It is translated as CASSGEGVSSYEQYF.